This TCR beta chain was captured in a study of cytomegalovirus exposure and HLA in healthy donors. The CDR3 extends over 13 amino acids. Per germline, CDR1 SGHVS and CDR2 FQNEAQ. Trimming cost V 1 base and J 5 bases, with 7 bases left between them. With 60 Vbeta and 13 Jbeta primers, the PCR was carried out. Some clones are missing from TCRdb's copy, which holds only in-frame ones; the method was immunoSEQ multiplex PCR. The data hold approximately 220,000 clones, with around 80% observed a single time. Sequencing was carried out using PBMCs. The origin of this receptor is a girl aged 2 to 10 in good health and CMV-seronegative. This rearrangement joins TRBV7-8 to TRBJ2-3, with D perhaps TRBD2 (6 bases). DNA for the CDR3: TGTGCCAGCAGCTTAGTTAGCGGAGATACGCAGTATTTT. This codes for CASSLVSGDTQYF.